The 29 T cell receptor beta chains listed next were all sequenced from one sample in a study of blood T cell repertoires in COVID-19 (dated by TCRdb to about 2020). Libraries were made using the immunoSEQ multiplex PCR assay. TCRdb took over this immuneACCESS table, retaining in-frame rearrangements with V and J assigned. Such tables are incomplete; in checked studies, under half of the missing clones stem from an unresolved V gene, and the remainder is unexplained. For this sample there are about 270,000 clones; 81% appear just once. The ten largest make up around 2.9% of the sample. Material for sequencing was peripheral blood. The source is a woman in her sixties or seventies with active or convalescent COVID-19.

This clone was seen just once. The chain uses TRBV7-9 and TRBJ2-2; TRBD1 agrees at 10 bases. The germline V gene encodes CDR1 SEHNR and CDR2 FQNEAQ (reference sequence). CDR3 length equals 17 residues. Unmatched junction bases numbered 8, after V lost 4 bases and J lost 3 bases. The CDR3 coding sequence is TGTGCCAGCAGCTCCCGTGACAGGGGGCCCGACACCGGGGAGCTGTTTTTT. Encoded protein: CASSSRDRGPDTGELFF.

The count of this clone is one. Here the CDR3 DNA reads TGTGCCTGGAGTATGGACAGGGCGTACCTACCCCAGCATTTT. Protein: CAWSMDRAYLPQHF. The chain joins TRBV30 to TRBJ1-5; 8 bases agree with TRBD1. The CDR3 has 14 residues. CDR1 is GTSNPN, CDR2 SVGIG, per germline (reference sequence). The ends lost 2 bases at V and 10 bases at J; junction bases unmatched: 10. The full variable domain, completed using reference TRBV30 and TRBJ1-5, is SQTIHQWPATLVQPVGSPLSLECTVEGTSNPNLYWYRQAAGRGLQLLFYSVGIGQISSEVPQNLSASRPQDRQFILSSKKLLLSDSGFYLCAWSMDRAYLPQHFGDGTRLSIL.

The chain uses TRBV25-1 and TRBJ2-3; 10 nucleotides agree with TRBD1. V trimming: 5 bases; J trimming: 4 bases; junction bases outside the gene matches: 9. The V gene's germline CDR1 is MGHDK and CDR2 SYGVNS. The CDR3 is 16 residues long. DNA of the CDR3: TGTGCCAGCAGTTCCACCGGGACAGGGGAGGCAGATACGCAGTATTTT. This translates into CASSSTGTGEADTQYF.

The V gene is TRBV19, the J gene TRBJ2-6; 9 bases align to TRBD1. V was pared by 3 bases and J by 3 bases, with 6 bases of the junction left unmatched. This CDR3 is 17 amino acids long. Germline-derived CDR1 and CDR2 are LNHDA and SQIVND (reference sequence). The CDR3 region is CASSMYRGRSGANVLTF. DNA of the CDR3: TGTGCCAGTAGTATGTACAGGGGGCGTAGTGGGGCCAACGTCCTGACTTTC.

The V call is TRBV7-3, the J call TRBJ2-2, with TRBD2 matching 9 bases. Trimming at V came to 5 bases and at J to 3 bases, leaving 7 bases not matched to a gene. CDR1 and CDR2 from the germline V gene are SGHTA and FQGTGA. This CDR3 contains 16 residues. The CDR3 DNA reads as TGTGCCAGCAGCCCAGCGGGGGGAGAGGACACCGGGGAGCTGTTTTTT. This sequence encodes CASSPAGGEDTGELFF. The whole variable domain, filled in from reference TRBV7-3 and TRBJ2-2, reads GAGVSQTPSNKVTEKGKYVELRCDPISGHTALYWYRQSLGQGPEFLIYFQGTGAADDSGLPNDRFFAVRPEGSVSTLKIQRTERGDSAVYLCASSPAGGEDTGELFFGEGSRLTVL.

This chain uses TRBV19 with TRBJ1-6; a weak D match, TRBD1 (6 bases). V was clipped by 6 bases and J by 5 bases, with 11 bases between them. Germline loops: CDR1 LNHDA, CDR2 SQIVND (reference sequence). The CDR3 extends over 14 amino acids. CDR3 sequence: CASSLDRDNSPLHF. CDR3 DNA sequence: TGTGCCAGTAGCCTGGACAGAGATAATTCACCCCTCCACTTT.

The rearrangement links TRBV5-4 to TRBJ1-2; TRBD1 agrees at 10 bases. V trimming: 3 bases; J trimming: 7 bases; junction bases outside the gene matches: 6. The CDR3 has 14 amino acids. The germline CDR1 and CDR2 sequences are SGHNT and YYREEE (reference sequence). The DNA for the CDR3 is TGTGCCAGCAGCTGGGACAGGGGAACGGGTGGCTACACCTTC. Its protein product is CASSWDRGTGGYTF. Looking up the rest from reference TRBV5-4 and TRBJ1-2 gives the full variable domain: ETGVTQSPTHLIKTRGQQVTLRCSSQSGHNTVSWYQQALGQGPQFIFQYYREEENGRGNFPPRFSGLQFPNYSSELNVNALELDDSALYLCASSWDRGTGGYTFGSGTRLTVV.

The rearrangement links TRBV10-3 to TRBJ2-3, with 10 bases identical to TRBD2. Trimming cost V 3 bases and J 0 bases; bases outside gene matches: 9. The CDR3 sequence is 18 residues long. Germline lookup yields CDR1 ENHRY and CDR2 SYGVKD. This CDR3 reads CAISDPRTSGSSTDTQYF. CDR3 DNA: TGTGCCATCAGTGACCCAAGGACTAGCGGTTCTAGCACAGATACGCAGTATTTT.

The genes are TRBV2 and TRBJ2-5; 7 nucleotides line up with TRBD2. The CDR3 runs 15 residues. Trimming at V came to 5 bases and at J to 1 base, leaving 7 bases not matched to a gene. Germline V CDR1 and CDR2: SNHLY, FYNNEI. The CDR3 region is CASSRYSGGQETQYF. The CDR3 nucleotides are TGTGCCAGCAGTCGTTATTCGGGAGGCCAAGAGACCCAGTACTTC.

The V and J genes are TRBV6-1 and TRBJ1-2, with 10 bases lining up with TRBD1. This CDR3 region has 14 residues. From germline, CDR1 is MNHNS and CDR2 SASEGT. With 3 bases clipped from V and 4 bases from J, the junction kept 2 bases outside the gene matches. The CDR3 DNA reads as TGTGCCAGCAGTGAGGGACAGGGGACCTATGGCTACACCTTC. Protein: CASSEGQGTYGYTF.

The V gene is TRBV9, the J gene TRBJ1-2; 10 nucleotides line up with TRBD1. CDR3 size: 14 residues. V lost 4 bases, J lost 5 bases, and 5 bases stayed unmatched. Per the germline V gene, CDR1 is SGDLS and CDR2 is YYNGEE. DNA of the CDR3: TGTGCCAGCAGCCCGGGACAGGGGAATTATGGCTACACCTTC. Residues: CASSPGQGNYGYTF.

V is TRBV7-2 and J is TRBJ1-1, with 10 bases fitting TRBD1. The CDR3 spans 16 residues. After removal of 6 bases from V and 6 bases from J, the junction contained 13 bases not matched to a gene. CDR1 SGHTA and CDR2 FQGNSA come from the germline V gene. CDR3 nucleotide sequence: TGTGCCAGCAGTAAGCGACAGGGGGCGATAGGAGCTGAAGCTTTCTTT. Translating it yields CASSKRQGAIGAEAFF.

Only one count was recorded for this clone. CDR3 in amino acids: CASGLWGGVGSGNTIYF. The CDR3 DNA is TGTGCTAGTGGTTTGTGGGGGGGCGTCGGCTCTGGAAACACCATATATTTT. This rearrangement joins TRBV12-5 to TRBJ1-3, with D possibly being TRBD1 (6 bases). The germline V and J ends were trimmed by 2 bases and 0 bases, with 14 bases remaining between them. There are 17 residues in the CDR3. Germline V gene lookup returns CDR1 LGHNT and CDR2 FRNRAP.

This clone is a singleton in its sample. The chain carries TRBV7-9 and TRBJ1-1; D not resolved. Trimming cost V 5 bases and J 6 bases, with 10 bases left between them. This CDR3 spans 12 amino acids. Germline CDR1 reads SEHNR; CDR2 reads FQNEAQ (reference sequence). CDR3 in amino acids: CASSHSSSEAFF. In DNA, the CDR3 is TGTGCCAGCAGCCATAGCTCCTCTGAAGCTTTCTTT.

This chain uses TRBV9 with TRBJ1-1; the match to TRBD1 covers 9 bases. Germline loops: CDR1 SGDLS, CDR2 YYNGEE. Trimming at V came to 5 bases and at J to 1 base, leaving 6 bases not matched to a gene. There are 15 residues in the CDR3. The CDR3 DNA reads as TGTGCCAGCAGGGGGGACAGGGCATCGAACACTGAAGCTTTCTTT. The encoded protein is CASRGDRASNTEAFF.

This sequence joins TRBV11-2 and TRBJ2-6; 7 bases align to TRBD2. Germline values: CDR1 SGHAT, CDR2 FQNNGV. This CDR3 is built from 15 residues. V shed 7 bases and J 2 bases; nucleotides not matched to a gene: 5. DNA for the CDR3: TGTGCCAGCAAAACGGCGGGGGCTGGGGCCAACGTCCTGACTTTC. The encoded protein is CASKTAGAGANVLTF.

This rearrangement joins TRBV7-2 to TRBJ2-7; 12 nucleotides align to TRBD2. With 1 base clipped from V and 2 bases from J, the junction kept 6 bases outside the gene matches. The CDR3 is 17 residues long. Germline loops: CDR1 SGHTA, CDR2 FQGNSA. The CDR3 reads CASSLEVPSGGAYEQYF. The DNA of the CDR3 is TGTGCCAGCAGCTTAGAGGTCCCTAGCGGGGGGGCCTACGAGCAGTACTTC.

The chain links TRBV5-4 to TRBJ1-2; D is uncertain. V lost 0 bases and J lost 8, with 20 bases in between. The CDR3 contains 16 residues. Germline V gene data show CDR1 as SGHNT and CDR2 as YYREEE (reference sequence). The DNA of the CDR3 is TGTGCCAGCAGCTTGGAACCTAGCCGTGCGGACGGGGGCTACACCTTC. Translated: CASSLEPSRADGGYTF.

The rearrangement uses TRBV6-4 and TRBJ1-1; D perhaps matches TRBD1 (6 bases). Per germline, CDR1 MRHNA and CDR2 SNTAGT. V lost 4 bases to trimming and J lost 3 bases, with 9 bases between them. The CDR3 is made up of 13 amino acids. The CDR3 bases are TGTGCCAGCAGTGGAAACAGGGACACTGAAGCTTTCTTT. Translation gives CASSGNRDTEAFF.

The rearrangement uses TRBV15 and TRBJ2-2, with D possibly matching TRBD2 (6 bases). Between the trimmed V and J ends, which lost 2 bases and 4 bases, there was a span of 8 bases. The CDR3 totals 14 residues. Germline V lookup: CDR1 LNHNV, CDR2 YYDKDF (reference sequence). In nucleotides, the CDR3 is TGTGCCACCAGCAGACAGACTAGCACCGGGGAGCTGTTTTTT. Protein sequence: CATSRQTSTGELFF.

The V gene is TRBV6-5, the J gene TRBJ2-7; 11 positions agree with TRBD2. V shed 6 bases, J shed 6 bases, and the junction held 10 bases outside the gene matches. The CDR3 sequence is 15 residues long. Germline loops: CDR1 MNHEY, CDR2 SVGAGI. The CDR3 sequence is CASSPFSGGAGEQYF. DNA of the CDR3: TGTGCCAGCAGCCCCTTTAGCGGGGGGGCCGGCGAGCAGTACTTC.

The genes are TRBV6-5 and TRBJ1-5; D is ambiguous. CDR3 length equals 15 residues. V was pared by 6 bases and J by 0 bases, with 12 bases between. Germline CDR1 reads MNHEY; CDR2 reads SVGAGI. The DNA of the CDR3 is TGTGCCAGCAGACCCTCGGGGAATAGCAATCAGCCCCAGCATTTT. Its translation: CASRPSGNSNQPQHF.

The V call is TRBV9, the J call TRBJ2-2; D is perhaps TRBD1 (6 bases). The CDR3 length is 17 residues. Trimming removed 2 bases at V and 1 base at J, with 15 bases between. The V gene's germline CDR1 is SGDLS and CDR2 YYNGEE. The CDR3 is CASSVNTRDKNTGELFF. Written as DNA, the CDR3 is TGTGCCAGCAGCGTCAATACTCGGGACAAGAACACCGGGGAGCTGTTTTTT.

V gene TRBV27 combines with J gene TRBJ2-7; TRBD1 aligns across 8 bases. The length of the CDR3 is 14 residues. Trimming took 0 bases from V and 6 from J; bases not matched to a gene: 4. Per the germline V gene, CDR1 is MNHEY and CDR2 is SMNVEV (reference sequence). The CDR3 loop is CASSLSQGASEQYF. The CDR3 DNA reads as TGTGCCAGCAGTTTATCCCAGGGGGCAAGCGAGCAGTACTTC.

The chain joins TRBV5-1 to TRBJ1-2; TRBD1 matches at 8 bases. The CDR3 consists of 13 residues. V was clipped by 6 bases and J by 10 bases; unmatched bases: 11. The V gene's germline CDR1 is SGHRS and CDR2 YFSETQ. Here the CDR3 reads CASTGTGAWDYTF. The CDR3 nucleotides are TGCGCCAGCACCGGGACAGGAGCCTGGGACTACACCTTC.

The chain uses TRBV3-1 (or the pseudogene TRBV3-2) and TRBJ2-5; D is unresolved. The CDR3 is 15 residues long. Germline CDR1 and CDR2: LGHDT and YNNKEL (reference sequence). V dropped 0 bases and J dropped 1 base, with 9 bases sitting between them. The DNA for the CDR3 is TGTGCCAGCAGCCAAGAACAACACACCCAAGAGACCCAGTACTTC. This codes for CASSQEQHTQETQYF.

V and J are TRBV15 and TRBJ1-2; TRBD1 agrees at 8 bases. This CDR3 contains 16 residues. The germline CDR1 and CDR2 sequences are LNHNV and YYDKDF (reference sequence). With 1 base clipped from V and 7 bases from J, the junction kept 11 bases outside the gene matches. Here the CDR3 DNA reads TGTGCCACCAGCAGAGCCTTTGGACAGGGTACGGGTGGCTACACCTTC. Translated, it gives CATSRAFGQGTGGYTF.

This chain uses TRBV24-1 with TRBJ2-1; 7 nucleotides line up with TRBD1. J lost 8 bases, V lost 9 bases, and 15 bases had no gene match. The CDR3 contains 15 residues. Germline V lookup: CDR1 KGHDR, CDR2 SFDVKD. The CDR3: CATGARDSDGDEQFF. DNA for the CDR3: TGTGCCACCGGCGCCCGGGACAGTGATGGTGATGAGCAGTTCTTC.

The chain carries TRBV11-2 and TRBJ1-1; D may be TRBD1 (6 bases). This CDR3 spans 11 amino acids. Trimming cost V 6 bases and J 8 bases, with 10 bases left between them. The germline gives CDR1 SGHAT, CDR2 FQNNGV. As DNA, the CDR3 is TGTGCCAGCAGTCAGGGGTCCGAAGCTTTCTTT. Residues: CASSQGSEAFF.